This record concerns one T cell receptor beta chain sequence. This sample is drawn from a study of T cell changes during pregnancy in multiple sclerosis. Sequencing was performed with immunoSEQ multiplex PCR; in TCRdb, only in-frame clones are kept and a portion is missing. The table records 70,000 to 80,000 clones, 90% to 95% of them present only once. Losses at the gene ends were 6 bases for V and 8 bases for J; bases not matched to a gene: 17. The germline V gene encodes CDR1 MNHEY and CDR2 SMNVEV (reference sequence). There are 17 residues in the CDR3. The input for sequencing was peripheral blood, taken in the first trimester of pregnancy. This sequence originates from a female donor with multiple sclerosis, enrolled in a pregnancy study. This chain connects TRBV27 to TRBJ2-1; TRBD2 matches 9 bases. The CDR3 sequence is CASSPLGGRAGGYEQFF. CDR3 nucleotide sequence: TGTGCCAGCAGCCCACTGGGCGGGAGGGCCGGGGGGTATGAGCAGTTCTTC.